One sample yielded the 25 T cell receptor beta chains listed below, sequenced in a study. TCRdb used MiXCR to reprocess the RT-PCR reads, holding one entry per CDR3 protein. The profile shows more than 600,000 distinct CDR3 sequences, approximately 14% of them singletons. The specimen was memory CD4+ T cells from blood. The receptors here all came from a female donor in good health, serving as a healthy control.

This clonotype was recorded many times. The chain carries TRBV6-5 and TRBJ2-6; D gene unclear. This CDR3 comprises 15 residues. Germline V gives CDR1 MNHEY, CDR2 SVGAGI. Trimming took off 5 bases at V and 4 bases at J, with 12 bases between the two ends. This chain's CDR3 is CASSASSIGANVLTF. For the CDR3, the DNA is TGTGCCAGCAGTGCGTCCTCCATCGGGGCCAACGTCCTGACTTTC.

In this sample, this clonotype turned up a few times. The genes are TRBV6-2 or TRBV6-3 and TRBJ2-1; D not resolved. Trimming removed 10 bases at V and 0 bases at J, with 13 bases between. Per the germline V gene, CDR1 is MNHEY and CDR2 is SVGEGT. This CDR3 region has 14 residues. The DNA of the CDR3 is TGTGCCACCACATCCCCGATCTCCTACAATGAGCAGTTCTTC. It encodes CATTSPISYNEQFF.

The table lists this clonotype with a count of one. At one end the junction does not follow the germline gene, possibly because of a read error. The chain recombines TRBV30 with TRBJ2-4; D is uncertain. The germline V gene has CDR1 GTSNPN and CDR2 SVGIG (reference sequence). This CDR3 is built from 15 residues. The CDR3 loop is CAWSSGDIAKNIQYF. In DNA form, the CDR3 reads TGTGCCTGGAGTTCTGGTGACATCGCCAAAAACATACAGTACTTC.

The table lists this clonotype with a few counts. The rearrangement uses TRBV6-2 or TRBV6-3 and TRBJ2-5; D may be TRBD1 (5 bases). Germline values: CDR1 MNHEY, CDR2 SVGEGT. The CDR3 extends over 15 amino acids. Trimming left V 2 bases short and J 0 bases short, with 10 bases between. DNA for the CDR3: TGTGCCAGCAGTTACGGGGCTAACGACCAAGAGACCCAGTACTTC. Its translation: CASSYGANDQETQYF.

The CDR3 DNA reads as TGCGCCAGCAGCATCATGCCGGGACAGGGGGCCGGGGAGCTGTTTTTT. This codes for CASSIMPGQGAGELFF. V usage is TRBV4-3 and J usage is TRBJ2-2, with 11 bases identical to TRBD1. The CDR3 totals 16 residues. Trimming at V came to 5 bases and at J to 6 bases, leaving 8 bases not matched to a gene. Germline CDR1 reads LGHNA; CDR2 reads YSLEER.

The V call is TRBV28, the J call TRBJ2-7, with D unresolved. This CDR3 is 12 amino acids long. CDR1 and CDR2 (germline): MDHEN, SYDVKM. V lost 2 bases to trimming and J lost 4 bases, with 6 bases between them. CDR3 region: CASSLHEYEQYF. The CDR3 bases are TGTGCCAGCAGTTTACATGAATACGAGCAGTACTTC. Full variable domain (missing parts from reference TRBV28 and TRBJ2-7): DVKVTQSSRYLVKRTGEKVFLECVQDMDHENMFWYRQDPGLGLRLIYFSYDVKMKEKGDIPEGYSVSREKKERFSLILESASTNQTSMYLCASSLHEYEQYFGPGTRLTVT.

At least ten counts were recorded for this clonotype. The chain is built from TRBV29-1 and TRBJ2-5; D gene uncertain. In germline, CDR1 is SQVTM, CDR2 ANQGSEA. Between the trimmed V and J ends, which lost 7 bases and 2 bases, there was a span of 5 bases. The CDR3 has 10 residues. The CDR3 DNA reads as TGCAGCGCTAATCAAGAGACCCAGTACTTC. This encodes CSANQETQYF.

This clonotype was found many times. The rearrangement joins TRBV27 to TRBJ2-1; 9 bases line up with TRBD2. Germline CDR1 and CDR2: MNHEY and SMNVEV (reference sequence). J gave up 7 bases and V 11 bases, and 9 bases lay outside the gene matches. CDR3 length equals 13 residues. CDR3 sequence reads: CASDVAGGNEQFF. In DNA form, the CDR3 reads TGTGCCTCAGATGTGGCGGGAGGGAATGAGCAGTTCTTC.

The rearrangement links TRBV6-1 to TRBJ1-5, with unresolved D. From germline, CDR1 is MNHNS and CDR2 SASEGT. The CDR3 covers 16 residues. The V and J ends lost 5 bases and 0 bases respectively, with 14 bases between them. The CDR3 DNA sequence: TGTGCCAGCAGTCGCTTGAGGCAGGATAGCAATCAGCCCCAGCATTTT. Translating gives CASSRLRQDSNQPQHF.

The V gene is TRBV18, the J gene TRBJ2-1; D might be TRBD2 (6 bases). The V end was cut by 3 bases, the J end by 7 bases, with 19 bases between. Germline V gene sequence: CDR1 KGHSH, CDR2 LQKENI. CDR3 length: 16 residues. DNA of the CDR3: TGTGCCAGCTCACCCAATATCGGGAGAACGGGGAATGAGCAGTTCTTC. Translation: CASSPNIGRTGNEQFF.

This clonotype was seen a handful of times. The chain uses TRBV20-1 and TRBJ2-4; 7 bases are shared with TRBD2. This CDR3 has 14 residues. Germline V gene data show CDR1 as DFQATT and CDR2 as SNEGSKA (reference sequence). With 0 bases clipped from V and 5 bases from J, the junction kept 4 bases outside the gene matches. CDR3 nucleotide sequence: TGCAGTGCTAGAGATGGGGGGAGGGAAAACATTCAGTACTTC. This encodes CSARDGGRENIQYF.

This clonotype turned up a few times. The chain recombines TRBV24-1 with TRBJ2-1; D uncertain. Germline V gene data show CDR1 as KGHDR and CDR2 as SFDVKD. The CDR3 totals 11 residues. The V and J ends lost 9 bases and 5 bases respectively, with 7 bases between them. The CDR3 sequence is CATLKNNEQFF. In DNA, the CDR3 is TGTGCCACCCTAAAAAACAATGAGCAGTTCTTC.

The chain is built from TRBV20-1 and TRBJ2-2; 7 bases map to TRBD1. J lost 5 bases, V lost 6 bases, and 9 bases had no gene match. Germline CDR1 reads DFQATT; CDR2 reads SNEGSKA (reference sequence). The CDR3 contains 14 residues. CDR3 sequence (DNA): TGCAGTGCCAGCACTAAACAGGGGACCGGGGAGCTGTTTTTT. It codes for CSASTKQGTGELFF.

The J gene is TRBJ2-1, the V gene TRBV11-3; 11 positions match TRBD2. The V gene's germline CDR1 is SGHNT and CDR2 YENEEA. The CDR3 is 16 residues long. The trim removed 1 base at V and 6 bases at J, leaving 5 bases unmatched. Written as DNA, the CDR3 is TGTGCCAGCAGCTTAGCTACTAGCGGGAGCGGCAATGAGCAGTTCTTC. This encodes CASSLATSGSGNEQFF.

This chain joins TRBV5-1 and TRBJ2-1; 7 nucleotides agree with TRBD1. CDR1 SGHRS and CDR2 YFSETQ come from the germline V gene. V shed 3 bases, J shed 5 bases, and the junction held 5 bases outside the gene matches. The CDR3 consists of 14 residues. CDR3 residues: CASSSGQPHNEQFF. DNA of the CDR3: TGCGCCAGCAGCTCGGGACAGCCCCACAATGAGCAGTTCTTC.

This clonotype was counted a few times. The chain carries TRBV27 and TRBJ2-7; perhaps TRBD1 as D (5 bases). Germline CDR1 MNHEY, CDR2 SMNVEV (reference sequence). Deletions cut 6 bases from V and 5 bases from J, with 20 bases between. The CDR3 runs to 15 residues. CDR3 region: CASRPLQGYPHEQYF. The CDR3 DNA sequence: TGTGCCAGCAGACCACTCCAGGGATACCCCCACGAGCAGTACTTC.

This clonotype has more than one count but fewer than ten. This chain joins TRBV4-1 and TRBJ2-1, with 10 bases fitting TRBD1. The length of the CDR3 is 17 residues. CDR1 and CDR2 (germline): MGHRA, YSYEKL. Trimming cost V 0 bases and J 7 bases; bases outside gene matches: 9. CDR3 protein: CASSQEAGQGFRNEQFF. The CDR3 coding sequence is TGCGCCAGCAGCCAAGAAGCGGGACAGGGGTTTCGGAATGAGCAGTTCTTC.

The V and J genes are TRBV7-2 and TRBJ2-1; 8 positions match TRBD2. The germline gives CDR1 SGHTA, CDR2 FQGNSA. With V trimmed by 0 bases and J by 6 bases, 7 bases remained unmatched. The CDR3 has 16 residues. The CDR3 region has the DNA TGTGCCAGCAGCTTAGCGGTAAGCGGGACTAGCAATGAGCAGTTCTTC. Translating gives CASSLAVSGTSNEQFF.

The table lists this clonotype with a few counts. The rearrangement uses TRBV3-1 and TRBJ2-1, with 9 bases aligning to TRBD2. Germline V gives CDR1 LGHDT, CDR2 YNNKEL (reference sequence). V lost 0 bases and J lost 15; bases outside the gene matches: 6. This CDR3 is 13 amino acids long. The CDR3 protein is CASSQDGASGAFF. The CDR3 DNA is TGTGCCAGCAGCCAAGATGGAGCTAGCGGGGCGTTCTTC.

This clonotype was observed a handful of times. This chain links TRBV5-1 with TRBJ2-5; D is possibly TRBD1 (5 bases). Germline values: CDR1 SGHRS, CDR2 YFSETQ. The CDR3 has 16 residues. The V end lost 1 base, the J end lost 5 bases, and 18 bases lay between the germline ends. CDR3 nucleotide sequence: TGCGCCAGCAGCTTGAGCCAGGGTGGGCTGGGGGAGACCCAGTACTTC. Amino acids: CASSLSQGGLGETQYF.

This clonotype was seen at least ten times. The rearrangement links TRBV7-3 to TRBJ2-5; TRBD1 might be the D (5 bases). V was clipped by 1 base and J by 4 bases, with 13 bases between them. CDR1 and CDR2 from the germline V gene are SGHTA and FQGTGA. This CDR3 has 15 amino acids. The DNA for the CDR3 is TGTGCCAGCAGCTTAATCGGTGGGGCAAGAGAGACCCAGTACTTC. Its protein is CASSLIGGARETQYF.

The chain joins TRBV27 to TRBJ1-2, with TRBD1 matching over 7 bases. With V trimmed by 6 bases and J by 1 base, 5 bases remained unmatched. Germline CDR1 is MNHEY and CDR2 is SMNVEV (reference sequence). The CDR3 consists of 14 residues. CDR3 amino acids: CASSVTGDNYGYTF. The CDR3 nucleotides read TGTGCCAGCAGCGTCACAGGGGATAACTATGGCTACACCTTC.

The V call is TRBV18, the J call TRBJ2-3, with unresolved D. CDR3 length equals 15 residues. Germline lookup yields CDR1 KGHSH and CDR2 LQKENI. The germline V and J ends were trimmed by 6 bases and 6 bases, with 19 bases remaining between them. DNA of the CDR3: TGTGCCAGCTCCCAGCTAGGATTGAGGTCGGATACGCAGTATTTT. This sequence encodes CASSQLGLRSDTQYF.

This clonotype has more than one count but fewer than ten. The chain carries TRBV15 and TRBJ2-3; D not resolved. Germline V CDR1 and CDR2: LNHNV, YYDKDF (reference sequence). V dropped 0 bases and J dropped 3 bases, with 7 bases sitting between them. The CDR3 length is 14 residues. The CDR3 sequence is CATSRESRTDTQYF. The DNA of the CDR3 is TGTGCCACCAGCAGAGAAAGTCGGACAGATACGCAGTATTTT.

This chain uses TRBV27 with TRBJ2-3; 7 bases are a match to TRBD1. V shed 6 bases, J shed 2 bases, and the junction held 8 bases outside the gene matches. The CDR3 spans 15 residues. CDR1 MNHEY and CDR2 SMNVEV come from the germline V gene (reference sequence). The CDR3 nucleotides are TGTGCCAGCAGCTCCCGACAGGGCTTCACAGATACGCAGTATTTT. Translation: CASSSRQGFTDTQYF.